A selection of T cell receptor beta chains follows, all from one sample in a study of control samples from healthy donors and cancer patients. Sequenced by immunoSEQ multiplex PCR; TCRdb stores in-frame clones only, minus some. This table holds about 130,000 clones, 85% to 95% found once. Sequencing used PBMCs. These receptors were taken from a man aged 60 to 75 with colorectal cancer. Both conserved end residues are part of each CDR3. Fields, in order: D gene, J gene, clone size, V gene, CDR3 DNA, CDR3 protein. The D gene is left open where the match is weak. Clone size is not always given. Where it is, it says once, few, many or a class for expanded clones.

NA | TRBJ1-1 | NA | TRBV4-1 | TGCGCCAGCAGCCAACCCGACCATAAGCGGAACACTGAAGCTTTCTTT | CASSQPDHKRNTEAFF
NA | TRBJ1-3 | NA | TRBV7-4 | TGTGCCAGCAGCTTACAACCCCTCGGAAACACCATATATTTT | CASSLQPLGNTIYF
TRBD1 | TRBJ1-1 | once | TRBV6-4 | TGTGCCAGCAGTGACCGGACAGGGGGCCGGACTGAAGCTTTCTTT | CASSDRTGGRTEAFF
NA | TRBJ1-6 | NA | TRBV9 | TGTGCCAGCAGCGTGGGGGGTAGGAATTCACCCCTCCACTTT | CASSVGGRNSPLHF
NA | TRBJ1-2 | NA | TRBV6-5 | TGTGCCAGCAGTTACAGGGTTTTGGGCCAGAACTATGGCTACACCTTC | CASSYRVLGQNYGYTF
NA | TRBJ2-7 | NA | TRBV19 | TGTGCCAGTAGTATGAGGCAGGGGGGATACGAGCAGTACTTC | CASSMRQGGYEQYF
TRBD1 | TRBJ2-2 | NA | TRBV5-5 | TGTGCCAGCAGGTGGGACAGAAACACCGGGGAGCTGTTTTTT | CASRWDRNTGELFF
NA | TRBJ2-5 | NA | TRBV21-1 | TGTGCCAGCAGCAAAGAGCGGCGGGTAGCAGAGACCCAGTACTTC | CASSKERRVAETQYF
TRBD1 | TRBJ1-2 | NA | TRBV3-1/TRBV3-2 | TGTGCCAGCAGCCCCCTAACAGGGGCGATCTATGGCTACACCTTC | CASSPLTGAIYGYTF
NA | TRBJ1-5 | NA | TRBV5-1 | TGCGCCAGCAGCTCGGGTTCGGATCAGCCCCAGCATTTT | CASSSGSDQPQHF
TRBD2 | TRBJ2-1 | NA | TRBV28 | TGTGCCAGCAGCCGCTTAAGCGGGGGGGCCAATGAGCAGTTCTTC | CASSRLSGGANEQFF
NA | TRBJ1-5 | NA | TRBV4-1 | TGCGCCAGCAGCCAAGTAAGGGGGGGTTGGGGCGATAGCAATCAGCCCCAGCATTTT | CASSQVRGGWGDSNQPQHF
TRBD1 | TRBJ1-3 | NA | TRBV7-8 | TGTGCCAGCAGCTTAGAAGGGGGCAGCTGGTCTGGAAACACCATATATTTT | CASSLEGGSWSGNTIYF
NA | TRBJ2-7 | NA | TRBV2 | TGTGCCAGCAGTGAAAACCAGGGACCCTACGAGCAGTACTTC | CASSENQGPYEQYF
TRBD1 | TRBJ1-3 | NA | TRBV2 | TGTGCCAGCAGCGGACAGGGGGTGACCTCTGGAAACACCATATATTTT | CASSGQGVTSGNTIYF
TRBD2 | TRBJ2-7 | NA | TRBV18 | TGTGCCAGCTCACCGCGGACTAGCGGGGGGGCCATCTCCTACGAGCAGTACTTC | CASSPRTSGGAISYEQYF
NA | TRBJ1-1 | once | TRBV30 | TGTGCCTGGAGTGTATCGCCCCCTAGTCCGTTTCTCTTT | CAWSVSPPSPFLF
TRBD2 | TRBJ2-3 | NA | TRBV4-3 | TGCGCCAGCAGCCAAGCGGCTAGCGGGGGTTCAGATACGCAGTATTTT | CASSQAASGGSDTQYF
TRBD2 | TRBJ2-5 | NA | TRBV5-1 | TGCGCCAGCAGCTTCACGGGGGGTGAAGAGACCCAGTACTTC | CASSFTGGEETQYF
NA | TRBJ1-3 | NA | TRBV28 | TGTGCCAGCAGTTCGCTACAGGGCTTCGCTGGAAACACCATATATTTT | CASSSLQGFAGNTIYF
TRBD1 | TRBJ2-3 | NA | TRBV9 | TGTGCCAGCAGCATTGGACAGGGTGAAGATACGCAGTATTTT | CASSIGQGEDTQYF
NA | TRBJ1-4 | NA | TRBV18 | TGTGCCAGCTCAGGGGGTGCAACTAATGAAAAACTGTTTTTT | CASSGGATNEKLFF
NA | TRBJ1-6 | NA | TRBV10-3 | TGTGCCATCAGTGGGCAGGGTACAGTCCATAATTCACCCCTCCACTTT | CAISGQGTVHNSPLHF
NA | TRBJ1-1 | NA | TRBV10-2 | TGCGCCAGCAGTGAGAACAGATTTAGTGAAGCTTTCTTT | CASSENRFSEAFF
TRBD1 | TRBJ2-7 | once | TRBV5-1 | TGCGCCAGCAGCCCCCCGACAGGGGGCGCGTACGAGCAGTACTTC | CASSPPTGGAYEQYF
NA | TRBJ2-2 | NA | TRBV11-3 | TGTGCCAGCAGCCCAGGAGGACAGTCCACCGGGGAGCTGTTTTTT | CASSPGGQSTGELFF
NA | TRBJ2-7 | NA | TRBV3-1/TRBV3-2 | TGTGCCAGCAGCCAAGATCGAGGTAGCCCAGGGGTGCAGTACTTC | CASSQDRGSPGVQYF
NA | TRBJ2-5 | NA | TRBV5-4 | TGTGCCAGCAGCTTGGACAAGTTCCAAGAGACCCAGTACTTC | CASSLDKFQETQYF
TRBD1 | TRBJ2-1 | once | TRBV27 | TGTGCCAGCAGCCGGGACAGGGACCACAATGAGCAGTTCTTC | CASSRDRDHNEQFF
NA | TRBJ2-7 | once | TRBV18 | TGTGCCAGCTCACCACGTAGTACAGGAACCTACGAGCAGTACTTC | CASSPRSTGTYEQYF
TRBD2 | TRBJ2-2 | NA | TRBV3-1/TRBV3-2 | TGTGCCAGCAGCCAAGTGGGGAGGGGACTTTCCCTCACCGGGGAGCTGTTTTTT | CASSQVGRGLSLTGELFF